There are many counts of the clone carrying this T cell receptor beta chain. The germline CDR1 and CDR2 sequences are MNHEY and SVGAGI. The CDR3 length is 12 residues. Trimming stripped 9 bases from V and 6 bases from J, with 11 bases between. MiXCR, applied by TCRdb to the RT-PCR reads, yields one record per CDR3 protein. The sample has hundreds of thousands of distinct CDR3 sequences, 12% to 15% seen once. The V gene is TRBV6-5, the J gene TRBJ2-2; possibly TRBD2 for D (5 bases). Sequencing used memory CD4+ T cells from blood. This sequence was found in a female donor in good health, serving as a healthy control. The CDR3 DNA reads TGTGCCAGAGAGGGAAAGGCCGGGGAGCTGTTTTTT. It yields the protein CAREGKAGELFF.